Detailed here is one T cell receptor (beta chain). Only one count was recorded for this clone. The target of this receptor is not known. Base qualities are not recorded, but no much larger clone differs from it by a single base. TCRbeta CDR3 regions were amplified from genomic DNA using the immunoSEQ Assay, a bias-controlled multiplex PCR. The original methods were these. Nucleated cell counts per sample were estimated from amplification of reference gene primers within the assay. Sequence reads were collapsed and filtered to measure the absolute abundance of every unique TCRbeta CDR3 rearrangement. For each sample, productive Simpson clonality was calculated by taking the square root of Simpson's diversity index across productive rearrangements. The table comes from immuneACCESS by way of TCRdb, which keeps in-frame sequences with V and J called. Part of the clones is missing from these tables; in studies checked, under half for an unresolved V gene and the rest for unknown reasons. V and J calls and clone size come straight from that table; D and trimming were deduced from the DNA. The sample contains roughly 73,000 clones, more than 75% of them found a single time. The ten largest clones represent roughly 1.5% of the sample.

This entry is derived from a study of blood T cell repertoires in COVID-19 (TCRdb year 2020). With regard to the full study: Samples covering the acute and convalescent phases of COVID-19 were provided by collaborators in the United States, Italy and Spain. The prospective study material was composed of cDNA or gDNA derived from T cells, B-cell-depleted T cells, or PBMCs. Deeply sampled blood TCRbeta repertoires from subjects exposed to, actively infected with, or recovered from COVID-19 were included in the dataset. A freely available public database, intended as a resource for researchers studying the immune response to SARS-CoV-2, is where the repertoires were released. The samples were drawn from the first 160 participants of the ongoing ImmuneRACE study and from about 1,200 subjects provided by 6 global collaborators. A de-identified subject ID, COVID-19 status, age in years and sex were almost always included in the sample metadata. Where available, HLA class I and class II types were taken from metadata supplied by the sample provider and were not determined by assay-based typing.

Collaborating institutions collected whole blood in K2EDTA tubes following their own protocols. Collaborator samples were shipped for TCRbeta analysis as frozen whole blood, isolated PBMCs, or DNA extracted from either sample type. Study-level results and caveats: The amount of clinical and demographic metadata varied by source and participant and was provided uncurated.

Including cysteine and phenylalanine, the CDR3 has 14 amino acids. The only DNA kept is the CDR3, 42 bases in frame from the first base. Deletion took 0 bases off V and 7 bases off J, with a span of 11 bases between the germline ends. The germline V gene specifies SGDLS as CDR1 and YYNGEE as CDR2. Sequences were obtained from peripheral blood. The chain is made from TRBV9 and TRBJ2-1; no D gene is confidently identified. This clonotype originated in a man between 50 and 59 years old with acute or convalescent COVID-19. This receptor has the CDR3 CASSVAPDFNEQFF. The sequence in DNA is TGTGCCAGCAGCGTAGCTCCTGACTTTAATGAGCAGTTCTTC.